The 18 T cell receptor beta chains in this list originate from one sample, sequenced in a study of radiation and T cells in renal cell carcinoma. Treatment defined: treatment-naive control, cytoreductive nephrectomy. The table came from immunoSEQ multiplex PCR; TCRdb's copy has only in-frame clones and leaves some out. The sample carries some 16,000 clones, 50% to 65% recorded once. The sample was tumor tissue, taken from a patient whose treatment was nephrectomy without radiotherapy. The receptor source for this set is a man aged 40-49 years with renal cell carcinoma.

This chain joins TRBV28 and TRBJ1-5, with a weak D call TRBD1 (6 bases). There are 15 residues in the CDR3. Trimming stripped 5 bases from V and 4 bases from J, with 15 bases between. In germline, CDR1 is MDHEN, CDR2 SYDVKM. The CDR3 DNA is TGTGCCAGCAGTCCAAGTACAGGGTTGAATCAGCCCCAGCATTTT. Its translation: CASSPSTGLNQPQHF.

This clone was seen more than once but under ten times. J is TRBJ2-7 and V is TRBV7-2; D not certain. Germline V gene lookup returns CDR1 SGHTA and CDR2 FQGNSA. Between the trimmed V and J ends, which lost 5 bases and 2 bases, there was a span of 16 bases. The CDR3 loop spans 15 amino acids. In DNA form, the CDR3 reads TGTGCCAGCAGCATGGACCAGTCCGAAACCTACGAGCAGTACTTC. Protein sequence: CASSMDQSETYEQYF.

The genes are TRBV5-1 and TRBJ2-5; 10 positions match TRBD1. The V segment lost 4 bases and the J segment 4 bases; nucleotides outside the gene matches: 1. The length of the CDR3 is 13 residues. Per germline, CDR1 SGHRS and CDR2 YFSETQ. Written as DNA, the CDR3 is TGCGCCAGCAGCAGGGACAGGGGAGAGACCCAGTACTTC. This codes for CASSRDRGETQYF.

The chain carries TRBV4-2 and TRBJ1-3, with D perhaps TRBD1 (5 bases). The CDR3 has 18 amino acids. In germline, CDR1 is LGHNA, CDR2 YNFKEQ. V lost 0 bases and J 3 bases, leaving 18 bases between the germline ends. CDR3 residues: CASSQDNLGASVGNTIYF. The DNA of the CDR3 is TGTGCCAGCAGCCAAGATAATTTAGGGGCATCGGTTGGAAACACCATATATTTT.

This sequence joins TRBV4-3 and TRBJ2-6; D remains ambiguous. There are 19 residues in the CDR3. The germline V gene encodes CDR1 LGHNA and CDR2 YSLEER. Trimming cost V 2 bases and J 0 bases, with 17 bases left between them. The CDR3 is CASSQFRPGTYSGANVLTF. The CDR3 bases are TGCGCCAGCAGCCAATTTCGCCCAGGTACCTACTCTGGGGCCAACGTCCTGACTTTC.

This rearrangement joins TRBV19 to TRBJ2-1; the D gene is possibly TRBD2 (8 bases). The germline V gene encodes CDR1 LNHDA and CDR2 SQIVND (reference sequence). The CDR3 is 18 amino acids. The V end lost 4 bases, the J end lost 1 base, and 20 bases lay between the germline ends. In DNA, the CDR3 is TGTGCCAGTAGTACCCTGCCGGGAGGGGGCCAATCCTACAATGAGCAGTTCTTC. This sequence encodes CASSTLPGGGQSYNEQFF.

V gene TRBV12-5 combines with J gene TRBJ2-1; D is undetermined. CDR3 length: 15 amino acids. Germline-derived CDR1 and CDR2 are LGHNT and FRNRAP. V was trimmed by 6 bases and J by 5 bases, leaving 17 bases between them. The CDR3 sequence: CASGIPLRRNNEQFF. In DNA, the CDR3 is TGTGCTAGTGGGATTCCGCTCCGGAGAAACAATGAGCAGTTCTTC.

The table lists this clone with a few counts. The genes are TRBV10-1 and TRBJ1-4, with D perhaps matching TRBD1 (5 bases). The CDR3 loop spans 19 amino acids. Germline CDR1 and CDR2: WNHNN and SYGVQD (reference sequence). Trimming removed 2 bases from V and 0 bases from J, with 19 bases in between. CDR3 residues: CASSEGAGPTPTTNEKLFF. The CDR3 bases are TGCGCCAGCAGTGAGGGGGCAGGGCCGACCCCAACAACTAATGAAAAACTGTTTTTT.

This chain links TRBV6-5 with TRBJ2-7; D might be TRBD1 or TRBD2, each matching 5 bases. From germline, CDR1 is MNHEY and CDR2 SVGAGI. The CDR3 consists of 16 residues. The germline V and J ends were trimmed by 4 bases and 2 bases, with 18 bases remaining between them. The CDR3 DNA is TGTGCCAGCAGTTCTCCCGGGACCAGAGGGGCCTACGAGCAGTACTTC. Translation gives CASSSPGTRGAYEQYF.

The chain is built from TRBV11-2 and TRBJ1-4; D uncertain. The CDR3 sequence is 12 residues long. V lost 5 bases to trimming and J lost 3 bases, with 4 bases between them. Germline loops: CDR1 SGHAT, CDR2 FQNNGV. CDR3 nucleotide sequence: TGTGCCAGCAGCCACCCTAATGAAAAACTGTTTTTT. Residues: CASSHPNEKLFF.

V is TRBV7-3 and J is TRBJ1-1; no definite D call. The CDR3 runs to 13 residues. Trimming left V 2 bases short and J 4 bases short, with 8 bases between. Germline CDR1 reads SGHTA; CDR2 reads FQGTGA. CDR3 coding DNA: TGTGCCAGCAGCTTATTCGGTGGCACTGAAGCTTTCTTT. It yields the protein CASSLFGGTEAFF.

J is TRBJ2-1 and V is TRBV4-2; perhaps TRBD2 as D (5 bases). Germline CDR1 and CDR2: LGHNA and YNFKEQ. The ends were cut back, 3 bases at V and 7 bases at J, with 16 bases in the middle. The CDR3 totals 15 residues. In nucleotides, the CDR3 is TGTGCCAGCAGCCAGCCCGGGAACCCGGGAAATGAGCAGTTCTTC. Translating it yields CASSQPGNPGNEQFF.

This clone appeared once. CDR3 sequence: CASSFTNPGQGTTAFF. The CDR3 coding sequence is TGTGCCAGCAGTTTCACAAATCCGGGACAGGGAACAACGGCTTTCTTT. V usage is TRBV28 and J usage is TRBJ1-1; 9 nucleotides align to TRBD1. Germline assignment: CDR1 MDHEN and CDR2 SYDVKM. This CDR3 comprises 16 residues. V trimming: 3 bases; J trimming: 11 bases; junction bases outside the gene matches: 16.

The V and J genes are TRBV7-8 and TRBJ1-1; perhaps TRBD1 as D (6 bases). This CDR3 is 12 amino acids long. Per the germline V gene, CDR1 is SGHVS and CDR2 is FQNEAQ. Between the trimmed V and J ends, which lost 5 bases and 10 bases, there was a span of 14 bases. CDR3 sequence: CASSLRGGGAFF. CDR3 DNA: TGTGCCAGCAGCCTCAGAGGGGGGGGAGCTTTCTTT.

This chain uses TRBV11-3 with TRBJ2-2; D gene unclear. V lost 2 bases and J lost 2, with 3 bases in between. The CDR3 loop spans 13 amino acids. Per germline, CDR1 SGHNT and CDR2 YENEEA. CDR3 in DNA: TGTGCCAGCAGCTTAAGAAACACCGGGGAGCTGTTTTTT. Protein: CASSLRNTGELFF.

The rearrangement uses TRBV7-9 and TRBJ2-1; 8 nucleotides agree with TRBD2. This CDR3 region has 14 residues. Per germline, CDR1 SEHNR and CDR2 FQNEAQ (reference sequence). The ends lost 0 bases at V and 10 bases at J; junction bases unmatched: 5. This CDR3 reads CASSLASGDPEQFF. The CDR3 nucleotides are TGTGCCAGCAGCTTAGCTAGCGGGGACCCAGAGCAGTTCTTC.

The J gene is TRBJ1-1, the V gene TRBV29-1; a weak D match, TRBD1 (5 bases). Germline V gives CDR1 SQVTM, CDR2 ANQGSEA. The germline V and J ends were trimmed by 7 bases and 3 bases, with 12 bases remaining between them. The CDR3 is made up of 12 amino acids. The DNA for the CDR3 is TGCAGCGCTTGCAGGGCGGACACTGAAGCTTTCTTT. This translates into CSACRADTEAFF.

This clone has a handful of counts. The chain links TRBV11-1 to TRBJ1-2; D not resolved. Looked up from germline, CDR1 is SGHAT and CDR2 is FQDESV (reference sequence). This CDR3 is 14 amino acids long. Between the trimmed V and J ends, which lost 5 bases and 0 bases, there was a span of 10 bases. CDR3 DNA sequence: TGTGCCAGCAGCCCTTCACTTACTAACTATGGCTACACCTTC. Its translation: CASSPSLTNYGYTF.